The T cell receptor beta chain described here comes from a study of STAT5B mutations in CD4+ large granular lymphocyte leukemia (dated by TCRdb to about 2022). Background on the whole study: Among healthy controls, the CDR3 'QG' motif was associated with a particular HLA allele. The study compared the TCRbeta repertoires of patients with CD4+ T-cell large granular lymphocyte leukemia against those of healthy blood donors. Flow cytometry on FACSCanto II or FACSVerse showed that the purified fractions were more than 95% pure among lymphocytes. Paper-wide results and their limitations: Data were not HLA-matched; higher clonality in CD4+ versus CD8+ T-LGLL could reflect the relatively small sample size. The main leukemic clonotypes were found to be private to each patient, although approximately 26% of the main leukemic clonotypes were detected at low frequency in the non-leukemic repertoires of other patients. CD4-sorted patient repertoires appeared more clonal than healthy CD4+ repertoires, and this difference persisted after removing the putative leukemic clones.

The immunoSEQ assay at survey resolution was used to sequence TCRbeta rearrangements from genomic DNA. The paper's processing steps were these. In the TCR sequencing data, the lowest productive clonotype frequency that could be detected was 2.59 x 10-5. Only productive TCRbeta rearrangements, defined as complete and in-frame sequences, were included in the analyses. Simpson clonality, calculated in the immunoSEQ Analyzer version 3.0, was used as the measure of sample clonality. Clones were grouped by frequency into very rare, small, medium, large (1-20%) or hyperexpanded (>20%) categories. OLGA 1.2.3 estimated generation probabilities, VDJtools produced V-gene circos plots, VDJdb was queried for specificities, and GLIPH identified CDR3 motifs. This is the immuneACCESS table as TCRdb keeps it, with only in-frame sequences that have V and J called. A part of the clones is gone; compared with another copy, unresolved V genes explain less than half, and the rest is unexplained. The V and J calls and clone size come from that table; D and trimming were worked out from the DNA. This sample holds about 31,000 clones; 76% were observed only once. The ten largest make up more than 6% of the sample.

This clone appeared a few times. This receptor's antigen is unknown. The sample holds no much larger clone one base away, and base qualities are not on file. Healthy controls were approximately 40 blood donors whose buffy coats came from the Finnish Red Cross blood service. All TCR-sequenced material derived from peripheral blood: patient blood samples and healthy donor buffy coats. Peripheral blood mononuclear cells were isolated by Ficoll-Hypaque gradient centrifugation. CD4+ cells were magnetically purified from the buffy coats of healthy controls. Genomic DNA was extracted with the Gentra Puregene Cell and Tissue kit and quantified on a Qubit 2.0 fluorometer. The specimen was CD4+ T cells from blood buffy coats. The receptor was isolated from a human donor in good health.

The bases are TGCGCCAGCAGAGGGAACACCGGGGAGCTGTTTTTT. It is translated as CASRGNTGELFF. In this chain, TRBV5-1 is recombined with TRBJ2-2; no D segment can be confidently identified. From its cysteine to its phenylalanine, the CDR3 spans 12 amino acids. Here the CDR3 DNA is all that survives: 36 bases in frame from base 1. Cut back by 5 bases and 1 base, the V and J ends lie 3 bases apart. For CDR1 and CDR2, the germline V gene lists SGHRS and YFSETQ.